The 17 T cell receptor beta chains in this list originate from one sample, sequenced in a study of blood T cell repertoires in COVID-19 (dated by TCRdb to the early 2020s). The library was prepared using the immunoSEQ multiplex PCR assay. In its TCRdb copy, this immuneACCESS table keeps in-frame sequences only and misses some clones. Where compared with another copy, unresolved V genes explain less than half of these, and the others have no known cause. Here the sample has around 60,000 clones; 80% to 90% occur a single time. In total, the top ten clones hold about 1.1% of the sample. Sequenced input: peripheral blood. All receptors come from a man in his forties with acute or convalescent COVID-19.

The chain combines TRBV6-5 with TRBJ2-3; D gene uncertain. The CDR3 has 15 amino acids. V dropped 4 bases and J dropped 2 bases, with 13 bases sitting between them. CDR1 and CDR2 from the germline V gene are MNHEY and SVGAGI. The DNA for the CDR3 is TGTGCCAGCAGTTCCCTCTTGAGTTTCACAGATACGCAGTATTTT. It translates to CASSSLLSFTDTQYF.

The chain has TRBV5-5 and TRBJ1-3; no definite D call. Germline lookup yields CDR1 SGHKS and CDR2 YYEKEE (reference sequence). This CDR3 has 14 residues. V lost 0 bases and J lost 5, with 9 bases in between. The DNA for the CDR3 is TGTGCCAGCAGCTTGGGGCAGAACCGAAACACCATATATTTT. Amino acids: CASSLGQNRNTIYF.

The chain combines TRBV19 with TRBJ1-1; 8 bases are a match to TRBD1. CDR3 length equals 14 residues. Looked up from germline, CDR1 is LNHDA and CDR2 is SQIVND (reference sequence). Trimming removed 4 bases from V and 3 bases from J; junction bases left unmatched: 4. The CDR3 reads CASSRSGGDTEAFF. CDR3 nucleotides: TGTGCCAGTAGTAGATCAGGGGGCGACACTGAAGCTTTCTTT.

J is TRBJ1-6 and V is TRBV7-6, with D maybe TRBD1 (5 bases). The CDR3 has 12 residues. The ends were cut back, 5 bases at V and 11 bases at J, with 10 bases in the middle. Germline CDR1 and CDR2: SGHVS and FNYEAQ. The CDR3 reads CASSLQGPPLHF. In nucleotides, the CDR3 is TGTGCCAGCAGCCTCCAGGGCCCACCCCTCCACTTT.

This chain uses TRBV30 with TRBJ1-5, with D tentatively TRBD1 (6 bases). This CDR3 is 13 amino acids long. The V gene lost 4 bases and the J gene lost 4 bases, with 11 bases spanning the gap. The germline CDR1 and CDR2 sequences are GTSNPN and SVGIG (reference sequence). Here the CDR3 reads CAWNQRGNQPQHF. For the CDR3, the DNA is TGTGCCTGGAACCAAAGGGGGAATCAGCCCCAGCATTTT.

The chain recombines TRBV5-6 with TRBJ2-5, with TRBD1 identical over 10 bases. The germline V gene encodes CDR1 SGHDT and CDR2 YYEEEE. This CDR3 has 16 residues. The J segment lost 6 bases and the V segment lost 4 bases, leaving 12 bases of the junction unmatched. For the CDR3, the DNA is TGTGCCAGCAGCCTGTTAGGGACAGGGGAAAAAAAGACCCAGTACTTC. This encodes CASSLLGTGEKKTQYF.

V and J are TRBV27 and TRBJ1-1; 7 nucleotides align to TRBD1. The CDR3 has 15 residues. The germline V gene encodes CDR1 MNHEY and CDR2 SMNVEV (reference sequence). The J segment lost 0 bases and the V segment lost 0 bases, leaving 1 base of the junction unmatched. The CDR3 region has the DNA TGTGCCAGCAGTTTATCGACAGGGCTGAACACTGAAGCTTTCTTT. This codes for CASSLSTGLNTEAFF.

The chain has TRBV6-5 and TRBJ2-1; perhaps TRBD2 as D (7 bases). The CDR3 is 14 residues long. V lost 8 bases and J 7 bases, leaving 18 bases between the germline ends. CDR1 MNHEY and CDR2 SVGAGI come from the germline V gene. The CDR3 nucleotides are TGTGCCAGCCAAGGGTGGGGGGGCTTAAATGAGCAGTTCTTC. This translates into CASQGWGGLNEQFF.

CDR3 sequence: CASSLFLAAENTGELFF. The DNA for the CDR3 is TGCGCCAGCAGCTTGTTCCTAGCGGCAGAAAACACCGGGGAGCTGTTTTTT. V and J are TRBV5-1 and TRBJ2-2, with 7 bases fitting TRBD2. V was clipped by 1 base and J by 2 bases; unmatched bases: 8. Germline CDR1 is SGHRS and CDR2 is YFSETQ. The CDR3 length is 17 residues.

This clone was counted once. V and J are TRBV5-1 and TRBJ1-1, with D possibly matching TRBD1 (5 bases). Germline V gene lookup returns CDR1 SGHRS and CDR2 YFSETQ. Trimming pared 2 bases from V and 4 bases from J, leaving 15 bases between. This CDR3 spans 15 amino acids. The CDR3 spells CASSFYGGRGTEAFF. The CDR3 nucleotides read TGCGCCAGCAGCTTCTACGGGGGACGGGGCACTGAAGCTTTCTTT.

The chain carries TRBV29-1 and TRBJ1-1; 8 positions agree with TRBD1. Trimming removed 4 bases from V and 5 bases from J; junction bases left unmatched: 9. The germline CDR1 and CDR2 sequences are SQVTM and ANQGSEA. This CDR3 has 14 amino acids. CDR3 nucleotides: TGCAGCGTTGTAGTGGACAGGGTTAAGACTGAAGCTTTCTTT. It translates to CSVVVDRVKTEAFF.

V gene TRBV5-4 combines with J gene TRBJ1-2; unclear D gene. The germline V and J ends were trimmed by 1 base and 2 bases, with 15 bases remaining between them. The germline V gene has CDR1 SGHNT and CDR2 YYREEE (reference sequence). The CDR3 spans 16 residues. The CDR3 protein is CASSLRGASPNYGYTF. The CDR3 DNA reads as TGTGCCAGCAGCTTGAGAGGCGCGTCGCCCAACTATGGCTACACCTTC.

The V and J genes are TRBV27 and TRBJ1-5, with D uncertain. CDR1 is MNHEY and CDR2 is SMNVEV in the germline V gene (reference sequence). This CDR3 spans 14 amino acids. Trimming left V 6 bases short and J 6 bases short, with 15 bases between. The CDR3 DNA reads as TGTGCCAGCAGCCCCTTGGGCTCGACTCAGCCCCAGCATTTT. This gives the protein CASSPLGSTQPQHF.

The rearrangement uses TRBV11-3 and TRBJ2-3, with 8 bases that match TRBD2. The CDR3 sequence is 17 residues long. Germline CDR1 and CDR2: SGHNT and YENEEA. V was pared by 5 bases and J by 5 bases, with 15 bases of the junction left unmatched. The CDR3 is CASSPLRGGFMEDTQYF. The CDR3 nucleotides are TGTGCCAGCAGCCCACTCCGCGGGGGGTTTATGGAAGATACGCAGTATTTT.

In its sample, this clone was seen once. V gene TRBV7-2 combines with J gene TRBJ2-1, with 8 bases fitting TRBD2. This CDR3 has 15 residues. The germline V gene has CDR1 SGHTA and CDR2 FQGNSA. Trimming at V came to 6 bases and at J to 3 bases, leaving 7 bases not matched to a gene. The CDR3 region has the DNA TGTGCCAGCAGACCTCTAGCGGGCCGCTACAATGAGCAGTTCTTC. This codes for CASRPLAGRYNEQFF.

This clone occurred a few times. The chain joins TRBV6-5 to TRBJ2-1, with 8 positions matching TRBD2. This CDR3 spans 14 amino acids. The V segment lost 11 bases and the J segment 3 bases; nucleotides outside the gene matches: 9. In germline, CDR1 is MNHEY, CDR2 SVGAGI. The DNA for the CDR3 is TGTGCCGCCGGGGGGGGGCGCGGCTACAATGAGCAGTTCTTC. Its protein is CAAGGGRGYNEQFF.

V is TRBV5-5 and J is TRBJ2-7, with D perhaps matching TRBD1 (5 bases). The CDR3 is 15 residues long. Germline assignment: CDR1 SGHKS and CDR2 YYEKEE (reference sequence). V was shortened by 4 bases and J by 4 bases, with 18 bases between the two germline ends. The CDR3 here is CASSINRPGQYEQYF. CDR3 sequence (DNA): TGTGCCAGCAGCATCAACAGGCCCGGTCAATACGAGCAGTACTTC.